The next 26 T cell receptor beta chains were all read from a single sample in a study of T cells in localized non-small cell lung cancer. The protocol was immunoSEQ multiplex PCR, while the TCRdb copy is restricted to in-frame clones and leaves out a portion. This table has roughly 2,400 clones, approximately 25% appearing once. Sequencing was performed on normal lung tissue next to the tumor, taken before any cancer treatment. The receptor set was obtained from a female donor with stage II lung adenocarcinoma.

The chain carries TRBV6-8 and TRBJ1-2, with D possibly being TRBD1 (5 bases). V dropped 2 bases and J dropped 4 bases, with 14 bases sitting between them. This CDR3 comprises 15 residues. Germline V gene lookup returns CDR1 MNHGY and CDR2 SAAAGT. CDR3 residues: CASSYRQLDRYGYTF. CDR3 DNA: TGTGCCAGCAGTTACCGACAGTTGGACCGCTATGGCTACACCTTC.

V usage is TRBV10-1 and J usage is TRBJ2-7; 9 positions agree with TRBD1. The CDR3 covers 15 residues. In germline, CDR1 is WNHNN, CDR2 SYGVQD (reference sequence). Trimming cost V 4 bases and J 5 bases; bases outside gene matches: 9. The CDR3 region is CASSARTGVIDEQYF. CDR3 DNA sequence: TGCGCCAGCAGTGCCCGGACAGGGGTAATCGACGAGCAGTACTTC.

The J gene is TRBJ2-2, the V gene TRBV19, with D maybe TRBD1 (6 bases). The length of the CDR3 is 14 residues. The germline V gene has CDR1 LNHDA and CDR2 SQIVND (reference sequence). Trimming cost V 7 bases and J 5 bases, with 14 bases left between them. This CDR3 reads CASTQQGDTGELFF. The CDR3 DNA follows: TGTGCCAGTACCCAACAGGGAGATACCGGGGAGCTGTTTTTT.

This clone is classed as medium-sized. The chain carries TRBV11-3 and TRBJ1-1, with D hard to call. The V end lost 5 bases, the J end lost 5 bases, and 15 bases lay between the germline ends. The CDR3 has 14 residues. The V gene's germline CDR1 is SGHNT and CDR2 YENEEA. The CDR3 here is CASSGAGSKTEAFF. CDR3 sequence (DNA): TGTGCCAGCAGCGGAGCCGGGAGTAAGACTGAAGCTTTCTTT.

The chain links TRBV19 to TRBJ2-7, with a tentative D call TRBD1 (6 bases). V lost 7 bases and J 1 base, leaving 14 bases between the germline ends. Germline CDR1 is LNHDA and CDR2 is SQIVND (reference sequence). The CDR3 totals 14 residues. The DNA of the CDR3 is TGTGCCAGTACCCCAGAAAGGGGGTCCTACGAGCAGTACTTC. Amino acid sequence: CASTPERGSYEQYF.

Within the sample, this clone is medium-sized. V usage is TRBV11-3 and J usage is TRBJ1-3; D is perhaps TRBD1 (6 bases). The germline CDR1 and CDR2 sequences are SGHNT and YENEEA. V lost 3 bases and J lost 2, with 17 bases in between. The CDR3 sequence is 17 residues long. CDR3 amino acids: CASSFTGPSSAGNTIYF. The CDR3 nucleotides are TGTGCCAGCAGCTTTACAGGGCCCTCTTCCGCTGGAAACACCATATATTTT.

This clone showed up just a few times. The gene calls are TRBV30 and TRBJ2-5, with 13 bases identical to TRBD2. Germline CDR1 is GTSNPN and CDR2 is SVGIG (reference sequence). The J segment lost 4 bases and the V segment lost 5 bases, leaving 4 bases of the junction unmatched. The CDR3 totals 14 residues. CDR3 nucleotide sequence: TGTGCCTGGGGACTAGCGGGGGTCGGAGAGACCCAGTACTTC. This translates into CAWGLAGVGETQYF.

The chain employs TRBV2 and TRBJ2-1; 12 bases are shared with TRBD1. The V and J ends lost 7 bases and 8 bases, in that order; junction bases with no gene match: 9. CDR1 and CDR2 (germline): SNHLY, FYNNEI. The CDR3 is 15 residues long. The CDR3, as DNA: TGTGCCAGCACCCGGGGACAGGGGGCCGACGATGAGCAGTTCTTC. It specifies CASTRGQGADDEQFF.

A few counts support this clone. This rearrangement joins TRBV7-5 to TRBJ2-1. TRBV7-5 is termed a pseudogene. The CDR3 sequence is 14 residues long. The CDR3 protein is CASSISDADNEQFF. The CDR3 nucleotides are TGTGCCAGCAGTATATCAGACGCAGACAATGAGCAGTTCTTC.

This clone rates as medium-sized. CDR3 region: CASKGGGYSNQPQHF. Here the CDR3 DNA reads TGTGCCAGTAAAGGGGGGGGGTATAGCAATCAGCCCCAGCATTTT. The V call is TRBV19, the J call TRBJ1-5; D possibly corresponds to TRBD1 (6 bases). The V and J ends lost 7 bases and 0 bases respectively, with 13 bases between them. The CDR3 length is 15 residues. The germline CDR1 and CDR2 sequences are LNHDA and SQIVND (reference sequence).

The chain recombines TRBV19 with TRBJ1-5; TRBD1 matches 7 bases. CDR1 is LNHDA, CDR2 SQIVND, per germline (reference sequence). The CDR3 spans 14 residues. V lost 3 bases, J lost 4 bases, and 3 bases stayed unmatched. As DNA, the CDR3 is TGTGCCAGTAGTATCGGGACAGAAAATCAGCCCCAGCATTTT. It is translated as CASSIGTENQPQHF.

This clone qualifies as medium-sized (0.01 to 0.1%). The chain carries TRBV11-3 and TRBJ1-4, with D uncertain. This CDR3 is 16 amino acids long. Germline V gives CDR1 SGHNT, CDR2 YENEEA. V was clipped by 3 bases and J by 0 bases, with 11 bases between them. CDR3: CASSLASSATNEKLFF. The CDR3 bases are TGTGCCAGCAGCTTGGCCAGCAGTGCAACTAATGAAAAACTGTTTTTT. Using reference TRBV11-3 and TRBJ1-4 for the parts outside the CDR3, the full variable domain is EAGVVQSPRYKIIEKKQPVAFWCNPISGHNTLYWYLQNLGQGPELLIRYENEEAVDDSQLPKDRFSAERLKGVDSTLKIQPAELGDSAVYLCASSLASSATNEKLFFGSGTQLSVL.

The V gene is TRBV6-8, the J gene TRBJ2-5; D is possibly TRBD1 (5 bases). V lost 5 bases, J lost 4 bases, and 17 bases lay in between. Germline V gene lookup returns CDR1 MNHGY and CDR2 SAAAGT. The CDR3 spans 15 residues. The CDR3 nucleotides are TGTGCCAGCAGTCGAAACCCCCAGGGAAGAGAGACCCAGTACTTC. Encoded protein: CASSRNPQGRETQYF.

This clone was counted a few times. The chain combines TRBV9 with TRBJ2-3; 12 bases are a match to TRBD2. CDR1 SGDLS and CDR2 YYNGEE come from the germline V gene. The junction had 6 bases not matched to a gene; V was cut back by 6 bases and J by 4 bases. The CDR3 loop spans 15 amino acids. The CDR3 region is CASTPTSGGSDTQYF. The CDR3 DNA sequence: TGTGCCAGCACTCCGACTAGCGGGGGATCAGATACGCAGTATTTT.

In its sample, this clone was seen once. The chain is built from TRBV11-3 and TRBJ2-1; the match to TRBD2 covers 8 bases. Germline V lookup: CDR1 SGHNT, CDR2 YENEEA. The CDR3 extends over 16 amino acids. The V segment lost 1 base and the J segment 6 bases; nucleotides outside the gene matches: 8. The CDR3 protein is CASSLVGGASGNEQFF. The CDR3 nucleotides are TGTGCCAGCAGCTTAGTCGGGGGGGCCTCGGGCAATGAGCAGTTCTTC.

This clone turned up a few times. The chain links TRBV11-3 to TRBJ2-1, with 13 bases aligning to TRBD2. The CDR3 runs to 16 residues. Germline CDR1 reads SGHNT; CDR2 reads YENEEA. Unmatched junction bases numbered 7, after V lost 5 bases and J lost 6 bases. CDR3 DNA sequence: TGTGCCAGCAGCCCCAGACTAGCGGGGGGTAGCAATGAGCAGTTCTTC. This translates into CASSPRLAGGSNEQFF. The whole variable domain, remainder taken from reference TRBV11-3 and TRBJ2-1, is EAGVVQSPRYKIIEKKQPVAFWCNPISGHNTLYWYLQNLGQGPELLIRYENEEAVDDSQLPKDRFSAERLKGVDSTLKIQPAELGDSAVYLCASSPRLAGGSNEQFFGPGTRLTVL.

This clone was observed a few times. The chain joins TRBV18 to TRBJ2-3, with 10 positions matching TRBD1. The CDR3 length is 14 residues. J gave up 5 bases and V 5 bases, and 4 bases lay outside the gene matches. Germline assignment: CDR1 KGHSH and CDR2 LQKENI. DNA for the CDR3: TGTGCCAGCTCAGACAGGGGGCGAGGAGATACGCAGTATTTT. It encodes CASSDRGRGDTQYF.

The genes are TRBV30 and TRBJ2-3, with 9 bases identical to TRBD2. Per the germline V gene, CDR1 is GTSNPN and CDR2 is SVGIG (reference sequence). The CDR3 is 16 residues long. Trimming cost V 1 base and J 2 bases; bases outside gene matches: 7. CDR3 DNA sequence: TGTGCCTGGAGTGGGGCTAGCGGGGACCTCACAGATACGCAGTATTTT. As protein: CAWSGASGDLTDTQYF.

The chain joins TRBV11-3 to TRBJ2-7; tentative D call: TRBD1 (6 bases). Trimming pared 1 base from V and 0 bases from J, leaving 19 bases between. This CDR3 region has 18 residues. Germline V lookup: CDR1 SGHNT, CDR2 YENEEA. CDR3 sequence (DNA): TGTGCCAGCAGCTTAGTCGTACAGGGTGGCCCTGGCTCCTACGAGCAGTACTTC. Its translation: CASSLVVQGGPGSYEQYF.

This chain connects TRBV2 to TRBJ1-2; 7 bases are shared with TRBD1. Germline V gene data show CDR1 as SNHLY and CDR2 as FYNNEI. The trim removed 4 bases at V and 7 bases at J, leaving 9 bases unmatched. CDR3 length equals 14 residues. The CDR3 DNA is TGTGCCAGCAGTGTGGCGACAGGGCGACGTGGCTACACCTTC. As protein: CASSVATGRRGYTF. Complete variable domain (other parts from reference TRBV2 and TRBJ1-2): EPEVTQTPSHQVTQMGQEVILRCVPISNHLYFYWYRQILGQKVEFLVSFYNNEISEKSEIFDDQFSVERPDGSNFTLKIRSTKLEDSAMYFCASSVATGRRGYTFGSGTRLTVV.

The rearrangement links TRBV9 to TRBJ2-7, with D maybe TRBD1 (5 bases). Trimming cost V 7 bases and J 7 bases, with 21 bases left between them. Germline CDR1 is SGDLS and CDR2 is YYNGEE. The CDR3 runs to 14 residues. CDR3 sequence: CASHPNPGSGEQYF. Here the CDR3 DNA reads TGTGCCAGCCATCCCAATCCAGGATCAGGGGAGCAGTACTTC. Full variable domain (outside the CDR3, taken from reference TRBV9 and TRBJ2-7): DSGVTQTPKHLITATGQRVTLRCSPRSGDLSVYWYQQSLDQGLQFLIQYYNGEERAKGNILERFSAQQFPDLHSELNLSSLELGDSALYFCASHPNPGSGEQYFGPGTRLTVT.

The CDR3 bases are TGTGCCCGCCAGGGTTCGGCTAATGAAAAACTGTTTTTT. It encodes CARQGSANEKLFF. J is TRBJ1-4 and V is TRBV6-8, with D possibly matching TRBD1 (5 bases). Trimming took off 11 bases at V and 3 bases at J, with 13 bases between the two ends. Germline-derived CDR1 and CDR2 are MNHGY and SAAAGT. The CDR3 consists of 13 residues.

This clone rates as medium-sized. The CDR3 nucleotides read TGTGCCAGCAGTTCCGTTGACAGCATGAACACTGAAGCTTTCTTT. It encodes CASSSVDSMNTEAFF. This chain links TRBV6-8 with TRBJ1-1, with D tentatively TRBD1 (5 bases). The germline V gene encodes CDR1 MNHGY and CDR2 SAAAGT. The CDR3 totals 15 residues. V gave up 4 bases and J gave up 0 bases, with 12 bases separating them.

This clone is medium-sized in the sample. The V call is TRBV11-3, the J call TRBJ1-1; 7 positions match TRBD1. The germline gives CDR1 SGHNT, CDR2 YENEEA. The CDR3 has 15 residues. Trimming took 2 bases from V and 1 from J; bases not matched to a gene: 4. The CDR3 bases are TGTGCCAGCAGCTTACGGACAGGTTGGAACACTGAAGCTTTCTTT. This sequence encodes CASSLRTGWNTEAFF.

The J gene is TRBJ2-1, the V gene TRBV4-1; TRBD1 agrees at 7 bases. CDR1 and CDR2 from the germline V gene are MGHRA and YSYEKL. V shed 0 bases, J shed 3 bases, and the junction held 8 bases outside the gene matches. CDR3 size: 17 residues. The CDR3 region has the DNA TGCGCCAGCAGCCAAGATCCGGGACAGCGTTACTACAATGAGCAGTTCTTC. As protein: CASSQDPGQRYYNEQFF.

A few counts support this clone. The J gene is TRBJ1-6, the V gene TRBV9, with D possibly matching TRBD1 (5 bases). The CDR3 totals 15 residues. In germline, CDR1 is SGDLS, CDR2 YYNGEE. Trimming shortened V by 0 bases and J by 7 bases, and 11 bases separated the two germline ends. The DNA for the CDR3 is TGTGCCAGCAGCGTAGAACCGGGGCGGAATTCACCCCTCCACTTT. It is translated as CASSVEPGRNSPLHF.